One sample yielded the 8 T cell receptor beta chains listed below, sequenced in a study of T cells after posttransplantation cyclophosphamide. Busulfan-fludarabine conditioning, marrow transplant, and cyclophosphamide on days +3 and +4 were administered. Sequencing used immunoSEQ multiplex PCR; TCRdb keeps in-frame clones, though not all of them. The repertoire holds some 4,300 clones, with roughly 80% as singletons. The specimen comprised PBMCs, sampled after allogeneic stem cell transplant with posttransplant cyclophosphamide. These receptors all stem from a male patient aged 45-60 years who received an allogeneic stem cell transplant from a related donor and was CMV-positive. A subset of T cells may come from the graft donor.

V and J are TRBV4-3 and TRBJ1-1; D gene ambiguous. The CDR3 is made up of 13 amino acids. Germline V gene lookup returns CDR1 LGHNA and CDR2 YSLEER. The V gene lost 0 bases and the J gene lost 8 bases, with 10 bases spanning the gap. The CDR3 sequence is CASSQDLLLEAFF. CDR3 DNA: TGCGCCAGCAGCCAAGATTTACTTCTCGAAGCTTTCTTT.

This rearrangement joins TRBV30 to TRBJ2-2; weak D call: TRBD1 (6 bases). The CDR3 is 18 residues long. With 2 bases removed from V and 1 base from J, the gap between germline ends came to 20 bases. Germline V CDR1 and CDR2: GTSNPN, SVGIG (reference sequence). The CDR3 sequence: CAWSRFGTTIRNTGELFF. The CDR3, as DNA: TGTGCCTGGAGTCGATTTGGGACAACCATTCGGAACACCGGGGAGCTGTTTTTT.

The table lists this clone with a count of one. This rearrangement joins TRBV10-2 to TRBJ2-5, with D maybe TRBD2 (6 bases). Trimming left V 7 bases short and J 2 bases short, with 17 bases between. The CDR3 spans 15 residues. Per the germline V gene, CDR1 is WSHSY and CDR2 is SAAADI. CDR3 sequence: CASTTDSGTQETQYF. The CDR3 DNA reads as TGCGCCAGCACCACAGATAGCGGCACTCAAGAGACCCAGTACTTC.

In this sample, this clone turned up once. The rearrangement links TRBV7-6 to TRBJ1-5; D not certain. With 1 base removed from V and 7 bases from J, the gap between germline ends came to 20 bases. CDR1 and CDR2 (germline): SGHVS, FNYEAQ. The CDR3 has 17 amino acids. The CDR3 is CASSLGWASDTGQPQHF. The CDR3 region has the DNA TGTGCCAGCAGCTTAGGGTGGGCCAGTGATACGGGGCAGCCCCAGCATTTT.

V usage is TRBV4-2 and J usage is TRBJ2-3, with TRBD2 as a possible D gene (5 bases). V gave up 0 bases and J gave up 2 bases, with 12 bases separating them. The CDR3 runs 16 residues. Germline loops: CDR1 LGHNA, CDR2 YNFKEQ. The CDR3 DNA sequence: TGTGCCAGCAGCCAAGAGCCGGCGGGTTCCACAGATACGCAGTATTTT. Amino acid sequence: CASSQEPAGSTDTQYF.

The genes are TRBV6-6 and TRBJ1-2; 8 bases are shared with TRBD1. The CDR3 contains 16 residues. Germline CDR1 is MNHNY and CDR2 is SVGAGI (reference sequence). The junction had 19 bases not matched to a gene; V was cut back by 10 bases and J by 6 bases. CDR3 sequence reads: CATEGSSRGRRHGYTF. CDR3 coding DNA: TGTGCCACGGAAGGATCAAGCAGGGGGCGCCGGCATGGCTACACCTTC.

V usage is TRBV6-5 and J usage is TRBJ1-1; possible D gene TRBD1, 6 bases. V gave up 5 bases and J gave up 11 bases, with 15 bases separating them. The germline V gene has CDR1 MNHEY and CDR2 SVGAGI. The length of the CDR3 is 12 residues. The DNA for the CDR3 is TGTGCCAGCAGTCCCAACAGGGTTCGGGCTTTCTTT. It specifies CASSPNRVRAFF.

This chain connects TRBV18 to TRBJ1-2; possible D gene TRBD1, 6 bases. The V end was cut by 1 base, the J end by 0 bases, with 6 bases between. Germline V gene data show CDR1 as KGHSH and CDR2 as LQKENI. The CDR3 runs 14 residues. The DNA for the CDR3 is TGTGCCAGCTCACCACAGGGGGCTAACTATGGCTACACCTTC. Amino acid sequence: CASSPQGANYGYTF.